This T cell receptor (beta chain) was identified during a study of T cells in Graves' hyperthyroidism and ophthalmopathy. Overall study context: It was at initial diagnosis, before any treatment, that peripheral blood was collected. Study-wide results and limits: Appearing also in blood were most of the thyroid clonotypes expanded above 0.001.

A few counts support this clonotype. Its antigen is not identified. Amplification targeted TCR beta CDR3 regions from RNA transcripts. First-round RT-PCR with HTBI primers amplified the TCR CDR3 region. TCRdb called the multiplex PCR reads again in MiXCR, with one record for every CDR3 protein. Among about 640,000 distinct CDR3 sequences listed, less than 25% were seen once. The length of the CDR3 is 15 residues. Trimming removed 5 bases from V and 5 bases from J; junction bases left unmatched: 9. Germline CDR1 reads LNHDA; CDR2 reads SQIVND (reference sequence). Uncontrolled infection, other autoimmune disease, pregnancy or lactation barred patients from enrollment. The diagnoses drew upon clinical symptoms, serum thyroxine and TRAb, thyroid ultrasound and orbital computed tomography.

The TCR sequence derives from a man aged 30-40 years with Graves' ophthalmopathy. Sequenced: blood. The rearrangement links TRBV19 to TRBJ1-1; 9 bases fit TRBD1. CDR3 DNA sequence: TGTGCCAGTAGTGCCCCCGGGACAGGGAGGACTGAAGCTTTCTTT. As protein: CASSAPGTGRTEAFF.